This T cell receptor beta chain was identified in a study of CD8+ T cells in alopecia areata. Study at large: Treated patients received oral tofacitinib, 5 to 10 mg twice daily.

To note about this clone: Its antigen is as yet unknown.

Trimming shortened V by 3 bases and J by 3 bases, and 8 bases separated the two germline ends. From germline, CDR1 is MGHDK and CDR2 SYGVNS. The CDR3 runs 13 residues. Study conclusions and caveats: Significant decreases in scalp clonality and expanded CD8+ clones followed tofacitinib treatment. For lesional scalp, especially alopecia totalis/universalis, clonality was higher than in normal scalp.

Treatment described: oral pan-JAK inhibitor, 5-10 mg twice daily. Collection of lesional scalp punch biopsies and peripheral blood was performed in alopecia areata patients. As the sequencing template, cDNA was produced by extracting RNA and reverse transcribing it. Here immunoSEQ multiplex PCR was the method, and the copy in TCRdb shows in-frame clones only, minus some. Seen here are roughly 250,000 clones, about 60% observed once, and the top ten hold roughly 0.93%. Sequencing was performed on CD4+ T cells sorted from blood, taken at week 52, from a patient treated with tofacitinib. This rearrangement joins TRBV25-1 to TRBJ1-2, with D unresolved. The clonotype originates from a human donor with alopecia areata. The CDR3 here is CASSEDWDYGYTF. The CDR3 DNA reads TGTGCCAGCAGTGAGGACTGGGACTATGGCTACACCTTC.